The 14 T cell receptor beta chains below all came from one sample that was sequenced in a study of blood T cells in healthy people across ages. Next came a second PCR, run for about 7 to 12 cycles, which used a sample-barcoded 5' primer along with a J-beta primer mix. TCRdb re-analysed the 5' RACE reads in MiXCR, keeping a single row per CDR3 protein. This sample has 1.5 million to 2 million distinct CDR3 sequences, with about 30% found just once. Material: blood. The receptors were gathered from a woman aged 30 to 39 in good health.

The rearrangement uses TRBV10-2 and TRBJ2-5, with a tentative D call TRBD2 (6 bases). The CDR3 sequence is 14 residues long. Looked up from germline, CDR1 is WSHSY and CDR2 is SAAADI. Deletions cut 2 bases from V and 11 bases from J, with 18 bases between. As DNA, the CDR3 is TGCGCCAGCAGTGAGATTAGCGGACTGGGTGAGCAGTACTTC. Encoded protein: CASSEISGLGEQYF.

This clonotype was recorded only once. This chain joins TRBV4-1 and TRBJ2-3; perhaps D is TRBD1 or TRBD2 (5 bases each). CDR1 is MGHRA and CDR2 is YSYEKL in the germline V gene. V was pared by 2 bases and J by 3 bases, with 15 bases between. The CDR3 length is 16 residues. The CDR3 is CASSQNPGLGTDTQYF. In DNA, the CDR3 is TGCGCCAGCAGCCAAAACCCGGGGCTCGGGACAGATACGCAGTATTTT.

This clonotype turned up a few times. This rearrangement joins TRBV5-1 to TRBJ1-1; TRBD1 aligns across 7 bases. Germline values: CDR1 SGHRS, CDR2 YFSETQ. The J segment lost 1 base and the V segment lost 5 bases, leaving 5 bases of the junction unmatched. The CDR3 has 14 amino acids. CDR3 sequence (DNA): TGCGCCAGCAGTGGAGGGGGCGCGAACACTGAAGCTTTCTTT. Its protein is CASSGGGANTEAFF.

This clonotype appeared many times. The rearrangement uses TRBV29-1 and TRBJ2-7; D perhaps matches TRBD1 (7 bases). This CDR3 is built from 13 residues. CDR1 and CDR2 from the germline V gene are SQVTM and ANQGSEA. Trimming removed 7 bases from V and 3 bases from J, with 16 bases in between. The CDR3 bases are TGCAGCGGGGGCCTCCAGGGGGGCTACGAGCAGTACTTC. Its protein is CSGGLQGGYEQYF.

This clonotype was counted between two and nine times. The CDR3 region is CSAHPAGTGETQYF. The CDR3 coding sequence is TGCAGTGCGCATCCTGCCGGGACAGGAGAGACCCAGTACTTC. This chain uses TRBV20-1 with TRBJ2-7, with 8 bases fitting TRBD1. The J call is uncertain, as TRBJ2-5 better fits the DNA end. Germline values: CDR1 DFQATT, CDR2 SNEGSKA (reference sequence). This CDR3 spans 14 amino acids.

The chain employs TRBV7-8 and TRBJ1-5, with 7 bases that match TRBD1. V shed 5 bases and J 3 bases; nucleotides not matched to a gene: 7. CDR3 length: 15 residues. In germline, CDR1 is SGHVS, CDR2 FQNEAQ. The CDR3, as DNA: TGTGCCAGCAGCCCCCACGGACAGGCCAATCAGCCCCAGCATTTT. This sequence encodes CASSPHGQANQPQHF.

This chain joins TRBV14 and TRBJ2-7; 9 positions match TRBD1. V lost 4 bases to trimming and J lost 2 bases; unmatched junction nucleotides: 9. This CDR3 has 16 amino acids. The germline gives CDR1 SGHDN, CDR2 FVKESK. CDR3 in DNA: TGTGCCAGCAGCCCCTTTAAAGGGACAGGGACCTACGAGCAGTACTTC. This translates into CASSPFKGTGTYEQYF.

The V call is TRBV2, the J call TRBJ1-5; 7 nucleotides agree with TRBD1. The CDR3 is 15 residues long. CDR1 is SNHLY and CDR2 is FYNNEI in the germline V gene. Losses at the gene ends were 4 bases for V and 2 bases for J; bases not matched to a gene: 5. The CDR3 is CASSGQGLGNQPQHF. In nucleotides, the CDR3 is TGTGCCAGCAGTGGACAGGGTTTGGGCAATCAGCCCCAGCATTTT.

This chain joins TRBV6-2 or TRBV6-3 and TRBJ2-3, with 12 bases identical to TRBD2. This CDR3 is 18 amino acids long. The ends lost 5 bases at V and 2 bases at J; junction bases unmatched: 11. Germline values: CDR1 MNHEY, CDR2 SVGEGT. CDR3 sequence (DNA): TGTGCCAGCAGTCTGATACCCCGGACTAGCGGGATCACAGATACGCAGTATTTT. As protein: CASSLIPRTSGITDTQYF.

The chain combines TRBV12-3 or TRBV12-4 with TRBJ2-1, with D unresolved. CDR3 length: 13 amino acids. V lost 6 bases, J lost 3 bases, and 9 bases lay in between. In DNA form, the CDR3 reads TGTGCCAGCAGCTCCCCCATCTACAATGAGCAGTTCTTC. Protein sequence: CASSSPIYNEQFF.

The chain is built from TRBV4-1 and TRBJ2-7; TRBD2 might be the D (5 bases). CDR3 size: 11 residues. The V gene's germline CDR1 is MGHRA and CDR2 YSYEKL. Trimming took off 4 bases at V and 9 bases at J, with 10 bases between the two ends. CDR3 nucleotide sequence: TGCGCCAGCAGCCCTCGCCGGGGGCAGTACTTC. It specifies CASSPRRGQYF.

The sample holds many counts of this clonotype. The chain combines TRBV7-2 with TRBJ1-2, with 10 bases matching TRBD1. This CDR3 has 15 amino acids. The germline gives CDR1 SGHTA, CDR2 FQGNSA. V shed 7 bases, J shed 4 bases, and the junction held 9 bases outside the gene matches. The CDR3 spells CASTLDRGQTYGYTF. In nucleotides, the CDR3 is TGTGCCAGCACGTTAGACAGGGGGCAAACCTATGGCTACACCTTC. The variable domain in full, completed from reference TRBV7-2 and TRBJ1-2, reads GAGVSQSPSNKVTEKGKDVELRCDPISGHTALYWYRQSLGQGLEFLIYFQGNSAPDKSGLPSDRFSAERTGGSVSTLTIQRTQQEDSAVYLCASTLDRGQTYGYTFGSGTRLTVV.

This clonotype was observed at least ten times. In nucleotides, the CDR3 is TGCAGTGCCCGTGACAGCCAATCCTACGAGCAGTACTTC. Translated: CSARDSQSYEQYF. The rearrangement uses TRBV20-1 and TRBJ2-7; weak D call: TRBD1 (5 bases). CDR3 length equals 13 residues. V lost 6 bases and J 1 base, leaving 13 bases between the germline ends. Germline CDR1 and CDR2: DFQATT and SNEGSKA (reference sequence).

This clonotype has a handful of counts. CDR3: CASSQDPGSTAYIQYF. CDR3 nucleotide sequence: TGCGCCAGCAGCCAAGACCCCGGGAGCACCGCCTACATTCAGTACTTC. The V gene is TRBV4-1, the J gene TRBJ2-4, with D possibly being TRBD2 (6 bases). Germline assignment: CDR1 MGHRA and CDR2 YSYEKL. The CDR3 sequence is 16 residues long. Trimming removed 0 bases from V and 8 bases from J, with 17 bases in between.